A single sample gave rise to the 24 T cell receptor beta chains below, sequenced in a study of blood T cell repertoires in COVID-19. TCRdb keeps only in-frame clones here, not all; method: immunoSEQ multiplex PCR. The profile shows hundreds of thousands of clones, around nine tenths of them singletons. Sequenced: peripheral blood. The receptors derive from a woman aged 55-69 years with acute or convalescent COVID-19.

This clone appeared once. This rearrangement joins TRBV5-8 to TRBJ2-2; D is unresolved. The ends were cut back, 4 bases at V and 0 bases at J, with 16 bases in the middle. The germline gives CDR1 SGHTS, CDR2 YDEGEE. The CDR3 sequence is 17 residues long. CDR3 sequence: CASSTLARQTNTGELFF. The CDR3 bases are TGTGCCAGCAGCACACTGGCGCGACAAACGAACACCGGGGAGCTGTTTTTT.

This clone was seen a single time. The rearrangement uses TRBV5-6 and TRBJ2-5; 10 nucleotides line up with TRBD2. This CDR3 comprises 16 residues. Per the germline V gene, CDR1 is SGHDT and CDR2 is YYEEEE. V trimming: 4 bases; J trimming: 1 base; junction bases outside the gene matches: 7. The CDR3 sequence is CASSPGLADTQETQYF. In nucleotides, the CDR3 is TGTGCCAGCAGCCCAGGACTAGCGGACACCCAAGAGACCCAGTACTTC.

The chain combines TRBV7-2 with TRBJ2-3, with D tentatively TRBD2 (6 bases). With 2 bases removed from V and 5 bases from J, the gap between germline ends came to 11 bases. This CDR3 has 14 amino acids. Per germline, CDR1 SGHTA and CDR2 FQGNSA. CDR3 protein: CASSLTGVEDTQYF. DNA of the CDR3: TGTGCCAGCAGCTTAACGGGGGTTGAAGATACGCAGTATTTT.

The chain uses TRBV3-1 (or the pseudogene TRBV3-2) and TRBJ1-6; D is unresolved. The length of the CDR3 is 13 residues. Trimming removed 4 bases from V and 9 bases from J, with 10 bases in between. The V gene's germline CDR1 is LGHDT and CDR2 YNNKEL (reference sequence). The CDR3 sequence is CASSLDSGSPLHF. For the CDR3, the DNA is TGTGCCAGCAGCCTGGATTCGGGTTCACCCCTCCACTTT.

V usage is TRBV2 and J usage is TRBJ2-1, with TRBD1 as a possible D gene (6 bases). Trimming cost V 7 bases and J 2 bases, with 9 bases left between them. The CDR3 totals 13 residues. Per the germline V gene, CDR1 is SNHLY and CDR2 is FYNNEI. CDR3 in DNA: TGTGCCAGCAAGGGGGTCCCCTACAATGAGCAGTTCTTC. Protein sequence: CASKGVPYNEQFF.

The chain recombines TRBV4-2 with TRBJ1-1; 8 positions match TRBD1. Trimming removed 3 bases from V and 1 base from J; junction bases left unmatched: 1. The CDR3 sequence is 14 residues long. The germline gives CDR1 LGHNA, CDR2 YNFKEQ. CDR3 sequence: CASSQGQENTEAFF. CDR3 sequence (DNA): TGTGCCAGCAGCCAGGGACAGGAGAACACTGAAGCTTTCTTT.

The rearrangement joins TRBV5-1 to TRBJ1-1; D gene unclear. Germline V gene data show CDR1 as SGHRS and CDR2 as YFSETQ. V lost 0 bases and J lost 4, with 13 bases in between. CDR3 length: 15 residues. The CDR3 bases are TGCGCCAGCAGCTTGGGGCTGAGGGATGGCACTGAAGCTTTCTTT. This gives the protein CASSLGLRDGTEAFF.

This chain links TRBV11-2 with TRBJ2-5; TRBD2 agrees at 8 bases. Per the germline V gene, CDR1 is SGHAT and CDR2 is FQNNGV. The V segment lost 5 bases and the J segment 7 bases; nucleotides outside the gene matches: 12. The CDR3 runs 15 residues. The CDR3 sequence: CASSDDQGLGGTQYF. In nucleotides, the CDR3 is TGTGCCAGCAGCGACGACCAGGGACTAGGGGGGACCCAGTACTTC.

The rearrangement uses TRBV4-1 and TRBJ2-5; tentative D call: TRBD1 (5 bases). Trimming took off 1 base at V and 2 bases at J, with 11 bases between the two ends. Germline lookup yields CDR1 MGHRA and CDR2 YSYEKL. The CDR3 is made up of 15 amino acids. The CDR3 spells CASSQVTGMQETQYF. The CDR3 DNA follows: TGCGCCAGCAGCCAAGTTACAGGAATGCAAGAGACCCAGTACTTC.

This sequence joins TRBV29-1 and TRBJ1-3, with D unresolved. The V gene lost 6 bases and the J gene lost 4 bases, with 13 bases spanning the gap. Germline lookup yields CDR1 SQVTM and CDR2 ANQGSEA. CDR3 length: 13 amino acids. DNA for the CDR3: TGCAGCGTACAAGACTTTTTAGGAAACACCATATATTTT. It is translated as CSVQDFLGNTIYF.

The rearrangement joins TRBV10-3 to TRBJ1-1; no clear D gene. V was shortened by 4 bases and J by 1 base, with 10 bases between the two germline ends. The CDR3 contains 14 residues. The germline gives CDR1 ENHRY, CDR2 SYGVKD. The CDR3 DNA reads as TGTGCCATCAGTGTCGACGCAGGGAACACTGAAGCTTTCTTT. Its translation: CAISVDAGNTEAFF.

The chain carries TRBV18 and TRBJ2-1, with 8 bases matching TRBD1. Trimming removed 6 bases from V and 1 base from J; junction bases left unmatched: 5. The CDR3 covers 15 residues. Germline CDR1 KGHSH, CDR2 LQKENI. The CDR3 DNA follows: TGTGCCAGCTCCTTAGACAGGGGATCCTACAATGAGCAGTTCTTC. Translation: CASSLDRGSYNEQFF. Filled out from reference TRBV18 and TRBJ2-1, the complete variable domain reads NAGVMQNPRHLVRRRGQEARLRCSPMKGHSHVYWYRQLPEEGLKFMVYLQKENIIDESGMPKERFSAEFPKEGPSILRIQQVVRGDSAAYFCASSLDRGSYNEQFFGPGTRLTVL.

The chain recombines TRBV5-5 with TRBJ2-1, with 7 bases identical to TRBD2. CDR3 size: 15 residues. Germline trimming cut 1 base from V and 4 bases from J; bases unmatched to any gene: 5. Germline V CDR1 and CDR2: SGHKS, YYEKEE (reference sequence). The DNA for the CDR3 is TGTGCCAGCAGCTTGATGGGAGGGTTGTACAATGAGCAGTTCTTC. It specifies CASSLMGGLYNEQFF.

V usage is TRBV5-4 and J usage is TRBJ2-1; 11 nucleotides agree with TRBD2. Germline lookup yields CDR1 SGHNT and CDR2 YYREEE (reference sequence). There are 16 residues in the CDR3. V lost 5 bases, J lost 1 base, and 5 bases stayed unmatched. The CDR3 coding sequence is TGTGCCAGCAGTTTAGCGGGGGGGCCTTCCTACAATGAGCAGTTCTTC. This encodes CASSLAGGPSYNEQFF.

This clone was counted once. The rearrangement links TRBV9 to TRBJ2-7, with TRBD2 matching 10 bases. CDR1 and CDR2 (germline): SGDLS, YYNGEE. Trimming took 4 bases from V and 5 from J; bases not matched to a gene: 6. The CDR3 length is 14 residues. DNA of the CDR3: TGTGCCAGCAGCTCCTACGGACTAGCGGACGAGCAGTACTTC. It codes for CASSSYGLADEQYF.

The gene calls are TRBV28 and TRBJ1-2; D unclear. The CDR3 spans 12 residues. CDR1 and CDR2 from the germline V gene are MDHEN and SYDVKM. V shed 4 bases and J shed 4 bases, with 7 bases lying between them. The CDR3 spells CASSSLRYGYTF. CDR3 DNA: TGTGCCAGCAGTTCCCTACGCTATGGCTACACCTTC.

The chain recombines TRBV9 with TRBJ1-1; 7 bases match TRBD1. J was trimmed by 7 bases and V by 0 bases; bases with no gene match: 3. The CDR3 runs 13 residues. CDR1 and CDR2 from the germline V gene are SGDLS and YYNGEE. The chain's CDR3 is CASSVVAGGEAFF. The CDR3 coding sequence is TGTGCCAGCAGCGTAGTAGCAGGGGGTGAAGCTTTCTTT.

This clone was observed once. This rearrangement joins TRBV30 to TRBJ2-7; unclear D gene. CDR3 length: 17 amino acids. Germline CDR1 and CDR2: GTSNPN and SVGIG (reference sequence). Deletions cut 4 bases from V and 5 bases from J, with 27 bases between. The CDR3: CAWTHSERRSLNDEQYF. The DNA of the CDR3 is TGTGCCTGGACCCATAGTGAGAGGCGCTCTTTGAACGACGAGCAGTACTTC.

The V call is TRBV4-2, the J call TRBJ2-1; the match to TRBD1 covers 9 bases. Unmatched junction bases numbered 4, after V lost 3 bases and J lost 4 bases. The CDR3 consists of 15 residues. CDR1 and CDR2 from the germline V gene are LGHNA and YNFKEQ. DNA for the CDR3: TGTGCCAGCAGCCATGACAGGGGGGGATACAATGAGCAGTTCTTC. Translated, it gives CASSHDRGGYNEQFF.

This clone showed up just once. This chain links TRBV30 with TRBJ2-7; the D gene is possibly TRBD1 (5 bases). Germline assignment: CDR1 GTSNPN and CDR2 SVGIG (reference sequence). The CDR3 runs to 13 residues. V dropped 4 bases and J dropped 0 bases, with 10 bases sitting between them. In DNA form, the CDR3 reads TGTGCCTGGAAAAGGGGCTACTCCTACGAGCAGTACTTC. It codes for CAWKRGYSYEQYF. Together with reference TRBV30 and TRBJ2-7, the CDR3 gives the full variable domain: SQTIHQWPATLVQPVGSPLSLECTVEGTSNPNLYWYRQAAGRGLQLLFYSVGIGQISSEVPQNLSASRPQDRQFILSSKKLLLSDSGFYLCAWKRGYSYEQYFGPGTRLTVT.

The genes are TRBV27 and TRBJ1-3; D unresolved. Germline-derived CDR1 and CDR2 are MNHEY and SMNVEV (reference sequence). This CDR3 comprises 17 residues. V was shortened by 3 bases and J by 0 bases, with 15 bases between the two germline ends. The CDR3 DNA sequence: TGTGCCAGCAGTTTGGAGGACCCACATTACTCTGGAAACACCATATATTTT. It specifies CASSLEDPHYSGNTIYF.

The rearrangement uses TRBV5-4 and TRBJ2-2, with 11 bases aligning to TRBD2. The CDR3 extends over 15 amino acids. V gave up 4 bases and J gave up 6 bases; unmatched junction bases: 5. From germline, CDR1 is SGHNT and CDR2 YYREEE (reference sequence). CDR3 in amino acids: CASSVSGGAAGELFF. The CDR3 bases are TGTGCCAGCAGCGTTAGCGGGGGGGCCGCCGGGGAGCTGTTTTTT.

The gene calls are TRBV13 and TRBJ1-1; 7 bases are shared with TRBD1. Germline CDR1 PRHDT, CDR2 FYEKMQ (reference sequence). The CDR3 totals 15 residues. V shed 7 bases, J shed 5 bases, and the junction held 13 bases outside the gene matches. The CDR3 DNA follows: TGTGCCAGCACCCAAAAACAGGGGTGGGAAACTGAAGCTTTCTTT. This sequence encodes CASTQKQGWETEAFF.

The chain links TRBV6-1 to TRBJ2-3, with D possibly being TRBD1 (6 bases). The length of the CDR3 is 16 residues. The germline CDR1 and CDR2 sequences are MNHNS and SASEGT. The V end was cut by 0 bases, the J end by 4 bases, with 14 bases between. Here the CDR3 DNA reads TGTGCCAGCAGTGAAGCTTTTTACAGGGCCCCAGATACGCAGTATTTT. Protein product: CASSEAFYRAPDTQYF.